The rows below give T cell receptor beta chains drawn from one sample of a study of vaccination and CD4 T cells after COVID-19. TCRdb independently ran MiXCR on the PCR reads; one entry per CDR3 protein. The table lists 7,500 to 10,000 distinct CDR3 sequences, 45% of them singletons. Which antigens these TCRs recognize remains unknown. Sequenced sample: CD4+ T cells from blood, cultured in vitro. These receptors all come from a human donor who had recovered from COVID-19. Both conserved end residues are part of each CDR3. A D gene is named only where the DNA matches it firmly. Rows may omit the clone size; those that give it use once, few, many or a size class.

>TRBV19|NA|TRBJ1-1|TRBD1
CASSGGGDRGAAFF
TGTGCCAGTAGTGGAGGAGGGGACAGGGGGGCAGCTTTCTTT
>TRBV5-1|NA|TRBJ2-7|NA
CASSAWGEQYF
TGCGCCAGCAGCGCGTGGGGAGAGCAGTACTTC
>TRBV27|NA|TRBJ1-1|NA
CASSSFRVRTEAFF
TGTGCCAGCAGTTCGTTTAGGGTCCGGACTGAAGCTTTCTTT
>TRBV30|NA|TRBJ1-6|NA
CAWRDVTDYNSPLHF
TGTGCCTGGAGGGACGTGACAGACTATAATTCACCCCTCCACTTT
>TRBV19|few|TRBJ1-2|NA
CASSTSGGTGGYTF
TGTGCCAGTAGTACTTCGGGGGGTACTGGTGGCTACACCTTC
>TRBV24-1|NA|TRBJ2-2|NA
CATRRGSTGELFF
TGTGCCACCCGCCGGGGGAGCACCGGGGAGCTGTTTTTT
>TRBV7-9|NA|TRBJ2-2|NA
CASSSPGTITNTGELFF
TGTGCCAGCAGCTCACCCGGGACAATTACTAACACCGGGGAGCTGTTTTTT
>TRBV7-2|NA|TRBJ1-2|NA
CASSSPRPGLNYGHTF
TGTGCCAGCAGCTCCCCAAGGCCCGGGCTTAACTATGGCCACACCTTC
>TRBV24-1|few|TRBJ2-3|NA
CATSLGSHTDTQYF
TGTGCCACCAGTCTCGGCAGCCACACAGATACGCAGTATTTT
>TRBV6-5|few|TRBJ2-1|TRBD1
CASSYAQGVPWF
TGTGCCAGCAGTTACGCGCAGGGGGTACCCTGGTTC
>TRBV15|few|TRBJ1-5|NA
CATSREGRQPQHF
TGTGCCACCAGCAGGGAGGGGCGCCAGCCCCAGCATTTT
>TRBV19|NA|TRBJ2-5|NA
CASSRSTEETQYF
TGTGCCAGTAGTAGATCGACAGAAGAGACCCAGTACTTC
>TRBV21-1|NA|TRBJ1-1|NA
CASKAQGGNTEAFF
TGTGCCAGCAAGGCGCAGGGAGGGAACACTGAAGCTTTCTTT
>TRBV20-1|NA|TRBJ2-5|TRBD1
CSARDTGTGRETQYF
TGCAGTGCTAGGGATACTGGGACAGGTCGAGAGACCCAGTACTTC
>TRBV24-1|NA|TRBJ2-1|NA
CATSDEWEQFF
TGTGCCACCAGTGACGAGTGGGAGCAGTTCTTC
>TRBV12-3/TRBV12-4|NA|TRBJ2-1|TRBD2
CASSPGTSGTRYNEQFF
TGTGCCAGCAGCCCCGGGACTAGCGGCACAAGATACAATGAGCAGTTCTTC
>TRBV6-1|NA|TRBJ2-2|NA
CASRTQGLRAGELFF
TGTGCCAGCAGAACACAGGGCTTGCGGGCCGGGGAGCTGTTTTTT
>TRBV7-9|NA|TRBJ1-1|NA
CASSPPGGENTEAFF
TGTGCCAGCAGCCCCCCGGGGGGCGAGAACACTGAAGCTTTCTTT
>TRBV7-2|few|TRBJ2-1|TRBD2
CASSLDSGGRNEQFF
TGTGCCAGCAGCTTAGATAGCGGGGGGCGCAATGAGCAGTTCTTC
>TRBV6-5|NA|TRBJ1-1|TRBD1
CASSYTGQGAEAFF
TGTGCCAGCAGTTATACTGGACAGGGGGCTGAAGCTTTCTTT
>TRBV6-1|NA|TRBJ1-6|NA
CASTSRSRRGVSENSPLHF
TGTGCCAGCACCAGCCGGTCGAGGCGGGGAGTCTCCGAGAATTCACCCCTCCACTTT
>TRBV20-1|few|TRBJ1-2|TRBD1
CSAIRDSTNYGYTF
TGCAGTGCGATCCGGGACAGCACTAACTATGGCTACACCTTC
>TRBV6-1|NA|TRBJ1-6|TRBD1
CASRDGGQGDSSPLHF
TGTGCCAGCAGAGACGGTGGACAGGGCGATAGTTCACCCCTCCACTTT
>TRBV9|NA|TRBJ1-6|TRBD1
CASTPGQGDSPLHF
TGTGCCAGCACGCCGGGACAGGGGGATTCACCCCTCCACTTT
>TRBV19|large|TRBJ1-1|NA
CASSLGTVNTEAFF
TGTGCCAGTAGTTTAGGGACTGTGAACACTGAAGCTTTCTTT
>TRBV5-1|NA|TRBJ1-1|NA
CASSSGHVNTEAFF
TGCGCCAGCAGCTCGGGACATGTGAACACTGAAGCTTTCTTT
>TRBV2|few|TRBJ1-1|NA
CASSKDGEAEAFF
TGTGCCAGCAGTAAGGACGGGGAGGCTGAAGCTTTCTTT
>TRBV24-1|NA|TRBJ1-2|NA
CATSDFSGSGYTF
TGTGCCACCAGTGATTTTTCAGGGAGTGGCTACACCTTC
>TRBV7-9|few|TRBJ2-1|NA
CASTLIQGQVQFF
TGTGCCAGCACCCTAATACAGGGTCAAGTGCAGTTCTTC
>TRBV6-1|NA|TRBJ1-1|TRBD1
CASSPLPSRGGSEAFF
TGTGCCAGCAGTCCTCTGCCGAGTCGAGGGGGCTCTGAAGCTTTCTTT
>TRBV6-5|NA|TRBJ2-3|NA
CASSYSFYRGADTQYF
TGTGCCAGCAGTTACTCTTTCTACCGGGGCGCAGATACGCAGTATTTT
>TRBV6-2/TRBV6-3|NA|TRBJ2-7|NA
CASRAGWDVGLGSYEQYF
TGTGCCAGCAGAGCCGGCTGGGACGTAGGACTGGGAAGCTACGAGCAGTACTTC
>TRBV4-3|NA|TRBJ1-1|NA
CASSQAPGRENTEAFF
TGCGCCAGCAGCCAGGCTCCGGGACGGGAGAACACTGAAGCTTTCTTT
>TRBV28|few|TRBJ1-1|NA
CASTSNGGAFF
TGTGCCAGCACCTCGAACGGGGGAGCTTTCTTT
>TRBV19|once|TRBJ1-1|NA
CASSTLDSGNTEAFF
TGTGCCAGTAGTACTCTGGACAGCGGGAACACTGAAGCTTTCTTT
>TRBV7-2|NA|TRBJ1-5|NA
CASSLYRPGGNQPQHF
TGTGCCAGCAGCTTGTATCGTCCAGGGGGCAATCAGCCCCAGCATTTT
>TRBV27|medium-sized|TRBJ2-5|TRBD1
CASRRGGGHKETQYF
TGTGCCAGTCGACGAGGGGGCGGCCATAAAGAGACCCAGTACTTC
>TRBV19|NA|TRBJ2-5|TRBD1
CASSIGQGETQYF
TGTGCCAGTAGTATCGGACAGGGAGAGACCCAGTACTTC
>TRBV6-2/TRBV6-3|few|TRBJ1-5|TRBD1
CASSYRGQGAFQPQHF
TGTGCCAGCAGTTACAGGGGACAGGGGGCGTTTCAGCCCCAGCATTTT
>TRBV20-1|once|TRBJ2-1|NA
CSARAGSWNEQFF
TGCAGTGCTAGAGCGGGAAGTTGGAATGAGCAGTTCTTC
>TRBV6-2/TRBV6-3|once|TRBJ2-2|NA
CASSPDYTGELFF
TGTGCCAGCAGTCCCGATTACACCGGGGAGCTGTTTTTT
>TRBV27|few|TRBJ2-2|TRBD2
CASSLAGGPVNGGELFF
TGTGCCAGCAGTTTAGCGGGGGGCCCCGTAAACGGCGGGGAGCTGTTTTTT
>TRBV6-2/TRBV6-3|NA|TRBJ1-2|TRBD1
CASSFLVISNLRDRGGHTF
TGTGCCAGCAGTTTTTTGGTCATCTCTAACCTCCGGGACAGGGGTGGACACACCTTC
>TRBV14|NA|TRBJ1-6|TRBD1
CASSQVTGGRSPLHF
TGTGCCAGCAGCCAAGTGACAGGGGGCCGATCACCCCTCCACTTT
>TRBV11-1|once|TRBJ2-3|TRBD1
CASSQTGQNDHTQYF
TGCGCCAGCAGCCAAACGGGACAGAACGATCATACGCAGTATTTT
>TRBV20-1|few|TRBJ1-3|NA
CSARAPRGGYNTIYF
TGCAGTGCTAGAGCCCCGCGGGGGGGATATAACACCATATATTTT
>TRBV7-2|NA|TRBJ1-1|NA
CASHVTGRHTEAFF
TGTGCCAGCCACGTCACGGGACGTCACACTGAAGCTTTCTTT
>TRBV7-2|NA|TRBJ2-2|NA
CASRPYTGELFF
TGTGCCAGCAGGCCCTACACCGGGGAGCTGTTTTTT
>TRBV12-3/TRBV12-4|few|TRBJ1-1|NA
CASSPTVKAFF
TGTGCCAGCAGCCCGACGGTAAAAGCTTTCTTT
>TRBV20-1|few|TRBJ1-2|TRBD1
CSAKTGTAYGYTF
TGCAGTGCTAAAACCGGGACAGCATATGGCTACACCTTC
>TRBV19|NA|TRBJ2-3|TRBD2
CASSTSGTSADTQYF
TGTGCCAGTAGTACCAGCGGGACTAGCGCAGATACGCAGTATTTT
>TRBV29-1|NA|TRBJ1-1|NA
CSVEGLPNTEAFF
TGCAGCGTTGAAGGTCTCCCGAACACTGAAGCTTTCTTT
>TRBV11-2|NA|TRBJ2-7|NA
CASSSSLYEQYF
TGTGCCAGCAGCTCGTCCCTTTACGAGCAGTACTTC
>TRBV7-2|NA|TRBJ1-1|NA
CASSLYHRNTEAFF
TGTGCCAGCAGCTTGTACCACAGGAACACTGAAGCTTTCTTT
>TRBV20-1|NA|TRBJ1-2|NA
CSARDQGRVGYTF
TGCAGTGCTAGAGATCAGGGGCGGGTTGGCTACACCTTC